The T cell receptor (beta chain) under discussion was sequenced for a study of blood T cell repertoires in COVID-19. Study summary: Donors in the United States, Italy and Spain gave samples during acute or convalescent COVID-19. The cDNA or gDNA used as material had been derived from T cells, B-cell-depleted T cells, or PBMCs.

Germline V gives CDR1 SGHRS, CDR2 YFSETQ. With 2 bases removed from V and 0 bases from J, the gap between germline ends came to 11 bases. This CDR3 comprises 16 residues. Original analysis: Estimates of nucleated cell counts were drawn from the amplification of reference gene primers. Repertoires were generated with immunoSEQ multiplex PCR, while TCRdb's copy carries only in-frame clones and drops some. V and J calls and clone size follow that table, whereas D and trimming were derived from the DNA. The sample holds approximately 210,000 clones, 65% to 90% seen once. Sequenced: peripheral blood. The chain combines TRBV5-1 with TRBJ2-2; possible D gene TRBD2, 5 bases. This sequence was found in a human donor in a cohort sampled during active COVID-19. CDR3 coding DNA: TGCGCCAGCAGCTTCGGGGTCCCGACGAACACCGGGGAGCTGTTTTTT. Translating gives CASSFGVPTNTGELFF.